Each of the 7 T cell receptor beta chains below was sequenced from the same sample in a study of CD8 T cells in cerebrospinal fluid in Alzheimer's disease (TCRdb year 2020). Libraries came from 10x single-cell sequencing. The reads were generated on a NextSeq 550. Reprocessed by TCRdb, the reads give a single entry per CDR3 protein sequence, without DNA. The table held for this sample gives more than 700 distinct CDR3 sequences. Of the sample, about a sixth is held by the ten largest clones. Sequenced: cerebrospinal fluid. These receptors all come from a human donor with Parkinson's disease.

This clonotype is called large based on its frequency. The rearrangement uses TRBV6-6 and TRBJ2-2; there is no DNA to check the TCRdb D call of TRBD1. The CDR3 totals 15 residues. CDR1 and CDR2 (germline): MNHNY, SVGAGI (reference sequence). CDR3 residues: CASSSQGKNTGELFF.

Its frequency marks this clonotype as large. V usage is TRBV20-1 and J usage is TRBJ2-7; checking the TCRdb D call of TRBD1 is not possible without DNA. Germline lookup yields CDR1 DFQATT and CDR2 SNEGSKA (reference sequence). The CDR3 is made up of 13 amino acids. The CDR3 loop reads CSAPQESSYEQYF.

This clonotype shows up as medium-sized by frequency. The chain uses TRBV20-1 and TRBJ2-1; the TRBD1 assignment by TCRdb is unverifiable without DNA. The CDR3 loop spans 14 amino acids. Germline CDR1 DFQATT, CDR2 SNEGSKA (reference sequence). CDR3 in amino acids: CSAGTGEWDNEQFF.

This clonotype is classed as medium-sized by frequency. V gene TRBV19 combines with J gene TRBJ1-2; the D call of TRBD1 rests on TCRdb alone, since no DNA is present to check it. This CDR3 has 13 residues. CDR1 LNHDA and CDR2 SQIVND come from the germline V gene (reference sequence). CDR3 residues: CAPPRDSCYGYTF.

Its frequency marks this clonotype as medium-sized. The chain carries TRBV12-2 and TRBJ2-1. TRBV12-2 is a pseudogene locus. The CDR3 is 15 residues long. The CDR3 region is CASRLAIKRDNEQFF.

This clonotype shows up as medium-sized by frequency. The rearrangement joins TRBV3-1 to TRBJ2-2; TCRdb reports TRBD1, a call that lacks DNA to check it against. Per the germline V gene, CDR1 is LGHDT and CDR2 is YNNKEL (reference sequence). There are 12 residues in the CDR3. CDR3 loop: CASSQTGRELFF.

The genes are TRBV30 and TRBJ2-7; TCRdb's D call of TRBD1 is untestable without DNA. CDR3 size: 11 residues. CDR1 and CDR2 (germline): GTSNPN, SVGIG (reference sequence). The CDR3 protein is CAWSWQGRQYF.